This TCR beta chain comes out of a study of cytomegalovirus exposure and HLA in healthy donors. Study observations and caveats: Being productive about 87% or about 30% of the time was typical of most TCR beta V segments in an earlier analysis.

A word on this clone: The antigen remains undetermined.

13 Jbeta primers and 60 Vbeta primers were used for the PCR. Produced via immunoSEQ multiplex PCR; TCRdb's table is partial and in-frame only. The sample records 100,000 to 150,000 clones, around 81% being singletons. Trimming took 6 bases from V and 0 from J, leaving 12 bases between them. There are 16 residues in the CDR3. Germline V gene data show CDR1 as KGHSH and CDR2 as LQKENI. The chain joins TRBV18 to TRBJ2-6, with D tentatively TRBD2 (6 bases). The sequencing input was PBMCs. This sequence originates from a man between 18 and 29 years old in good health and CMV-seronegative. CDR3 sequence reads: CASSGGQASGANVLTF. For the CDR3, the DNA is TGTGCCAGCTCCGGAGGGCAGGCCTCTGGGGCCAACGTCCTGACTTTC.